This TCR beta chain was obtained from a study of cytomegalovirus exposure and HLA in healthy donors. Points from the study as a whole: Reports indicated that the classifier achieved high specificity and sensitivity in diagnosing cytomegalovirus status.

This clone was recorded once. Its cognate antigen is unknown. The PCR used 60 Vbeta and 13 Jbeta primers. Sequencing used immunoSEQ multiplex PCR; TCRdb keeps in-frame clones, though not all of them. The sample contains about 77,000 clones, 78% of which appear only once. Germline V gene data show CDR1 as MNHEY and CDR2 as SMNVEV (reference sequence). With V trimmed by 5 bases and J by 5 bases, 8 bases remained unmatched. The CDR3 is made up of 15 amino acids. Input material: PBMCs. The J gene is TRBJ2-5, the V gene TRBV27; 10 bases fit TRBD1. The TCR originated in a man between 40 and 49 years old in good health and CMV-seronegative. CDR3: CASSRWTGGVETQYF. Here the CDR3 DNA reads TGTGCCAGCAGTAGATGGACAGGGGGGGTGGAGACCCAGTACTTC.